The 13 T cell receptor beta chains below come from one sample, sequenced in a study of blood T cell repertoires in COVID-19. Clones were read by immunoSEQ multiplex PCR, and TCRdb kept only the in-frame ones, dropping some. The data hold roughly 100,000 clones, with approximately 87% observed a single time. Sequencing used peripheral blood. Receptors originate from a human donor in a cohort sampled during active or convalescent COVID-19.

As DNA, the CDR3 is TGTGCCAGCAGTGAAGGTGACATCTATCAGCCCCAGCATTTT. Its protein is CASSEGDIYQPQHF. The V and J genes are TRBV2 and TRBJ1-5; D gene uncertain. The CDR3 loop spans 14 amino acids. CDR1 SNHLY and CDR2 FYNNEI come from the germline V gene. Trimming removed 1 base from V and 5 bases from J, with 9 bases in between.

This clone appeared a single time. V is TRBV11-2 and J is TRBJ1-5, with a tentative D call TRBD1 (5 bases). V was pared by 0 bases and J by 6 bases, with 6 bases between. The CDR3 covers 13 residues. The germline V gene has CDR1 SGHAT and CDR2 FQNNGV. This CDR3 reads CASSLEGGQPQHF. CDR3 coding DNA: TGTGCCAGCAGCTTAGAGGGGGGTCAGCCCCAGCATTTT.

The chain uses TRBV3-1 (or the pseudogene TRBV3-2) and TRBJ2-7; no firm D call. This CDR3 is built from 10 residues. The V end lost 5 bases, the J end lost 4 bases, and 3 bases lay between the germline ends. The germline V gene encodes CDR1 LGHDT and CDR2 YNNKEL (reference sequence). The CDR3 loop reads CASSYYEQYF. The CDR3, as DNA: TGTGCCAGCAGCTATTACGAGCAGTACTTC.

To note about this clone: At one boundary the junction diverges from the germline segment, which might be a read error. The chain employs TRBV12-3 or TRBV12-4 and TRBJ2-7; 7 bases agree with TRBD2. This CDR3 comprises 12 residues. The CDR3 coding sequence is TGTGCCAGCAGTTTAGCGCGGGGGACGAGTAACTTC. Amino acids: CASSLARGTSNF.

This chain joins TRBV5-5 and TRBJ1-4, with D tentatively TRBD1 (6 bases). Trimming removed 4 bases from V and 0 bases from J, with 7 bases in between. Germline loops: CDR1 SGHKS, CDR2 YYEKEE (reference sequence). The CDR3 has 14 residues. The CDR3 loop reads CASSRTATNEKLFF. In DNA, the CDR3 is TGTGCCAGCAGCCGGACAGCAACTAATGAAAAACTGTTTTTT.

V is TRBV7-6 and J is TRBJ2-2; the match to TRBD1 covers 11 bases. The CDR3 has 15 residues. Germline V CDR1 and CDR2: SGHVS, FNYEAQ. The V gene end was trimmed by 5 bases and the J gene end by 8 bases; junction bases not matched to a gene: 7. The DNA of the CDR3 is TGTGCCAGCAGCCCTCGGACAGGGGGCTCGGGGGAGCTGTTTTTT. Translated, it gives CASSPRTGGSGELFF.

The chain combines TRBV7-9 with TRBJ1-5; weak D call: TRBD1 (6 bases). The germline CDR1 and CDR2 sequences are SEHNR and FQNEAQ (reference sequence). Trimming took 11 bases from V and 4 from J, leaving 12 bases between them. This CDR3 spans 12 amino acids. As DNA, the CDR3 is TGTGCCTCACAGGGAGATAATCAGCCCCAGCATTTT. It yields the protein CASQGDNQPQHF.

The genes are TRBV14 and TRBJ2-7; TRBD1 is a possible D gene (6 bases). From germline, CDR1 is SGHDN and CDR2 FVKESK. The V end lost 8 bases, the J end lost 2 bases, and 16 bases lay between the germline ends. This CDR3 is 14 amino acids long. The CDR3 DNA reads TGTGCCAGCTCCCGGACAGTAGAAACCTACGAGCAGTACTTC. Translating gives CASSRTVETYEQYF.

This chain connects TRBV19 to TRBJ1-5, with 8 bases identical to TRBD1. J was trimmed by 2 bases and V by 5 bases; bases with no gene match: 5. The CDR3 runs to 15 residues. Germline assignment: CDR1 LNHDA and CDR2 SQIVND (reference sequence). The CDR3 loop reads CASSPRGLGNQPQHF. Here the CDR3 DNA reads TGTGCCAGTAGTCCCAGGGGGCTGGGCAATCAGCCCCAGCATTTT.

The chain combines TRBV19 with TRBJ1-2, with D possibly being TRBD1 (5 bases). In germline, CDR1 is LNHDA, CDR2 SQIVND (reference sequence). V lost 6 bases to trimming and J lost 5 bases, with 16 bases between them. The CDR3 is 14 residues long. CDR3 region: CASSSSQGGYGYTF. The CDR3 DNA reads TGTGCCAGTAGCTCCTCGCAGGGTGGGTATGGCTACACCTTC.

In the case of this clone: The identical CDR3 is also encoded by other nucleotide sequences in the sample. The chain recombines TRBV5-6 with TRBJ1-5; a possible D gene is TRBD1 (5 bases). The CDR3 spans 13 residues. Trimming took 5 bases from V and 4 from J, leaving 10 bases between them. Germline lookup yields CDR1 SGHDT and CDR2 YYEEEE. CDR3 loop: CASSRDRNQPQHF. DNA for the CDR3: TGTGCCAGCAGTCGCGACAGAAATCAGCCCCAGCATTTT.

The chain combines TRBV4-1 with TRBJ1-4; D uncertain. The CDR3 runs 12 residues. CDR1 and CDR2 (germline): MGHRA, YSYEKL. Trimming shortened V by 2 bases and J by 14 bases, and 12 bases separated the two germline ends. The CDR3 DNA reads as TGCGCCAGCAGCCAAACCCGGGATTATCTGTTTTTT. This sequence encodes CASSQTRDYLFF.

The chain has TRBV13 and TRBJ1-2; TRBD1 matches at 11 bases. Germline assignment: CDR1 PRHDT and CDR2 FYEKMQ (reference sequence). With V trimmed by 7 bases and J by 6 bases, 4 bases remained unmatched. CDR3 length equals 13 residues. In DNA, the CDR3 is TGTGCCAGCACCAAGGACAGGGGGCATGGCTACACCTTC. It encodes CASTKDRGHGYTF.